This T cell receptor beta chain was recorded in a study of shared clonotypes between healthy human individuals. Study-level information: CD4 naive cells filled three plates per donor, CD4 memory three, CD8 naive two and CD8 memory one. Regarding the study as a whole: Rarefaction indicated that sorted-subset sequencing remained incomplete although depth was large. Few donors limited the genetic and exposure-history diversity represented.

TCRdb's table, derived via immunoSEQ multiplex PCR, lists solely in-frame clones and lacks some. This sample has over a million clones; 95% to 97% occur once, and the top ten carry about 1.2%. Regarding this clone: Its antigen is unidentified.

Germline assignment: CDR1 SNHLY and CDR2 FYNNEI. Trimming took off 3 bases at V and 0 bases at J, with 8 bases between the two ends. This CDR3 spans 14 amino acids. The receptor was isolated from a man between 25 and 39 years old in good health. What was sequenced was naive CD4+ T cells sorted from blood. Subset described: CD45RA+ positively selected. The V and J genes are TRBV2 and TRBJ1-1; D is uncertain. This chain's CDR3 is CASSEALLNTEAFF. The CDR3 DNA sequence: TGTGCCAGCAGTGAGGCCCTCCTGAACACTGAAGCTTTCTTT.